This T cell receptor beta chain originates from a study of cytomegalovirus exposure and HLA in healthy donors. Study overall: For the approximately 400 genotyped donors, more than 65% fell within the Caucasian-associated ancestry cluster.

Germline V gives CDR1 SGHNT, CDR2 YENEEA. This CDR3 spans 15 amino acids. V dropped 1 base and J dropped 7; count of bases not matched to a gene: 0. Only a few counts were recorded for this clone. PCR primers comprised 60 Vbeta and 13 Jbeta primers. Measured with immunoSEQ multiplex PCR; TCRdb has only the in-frame clones, and not every one. The sample lists about 94,000 clones; over 65% were seen once. This rearrangement joins TRBV11-3 to TRBJ2-1; 14 positions agree with TRBD2. This clonotype was obtained from a man aged 25 to 40 in good health and CMV-seronegative. The source material was PBMCs. The CDR3 DNA is TGTGCCAGCAGCTTAGGGACTAGCGGGGGGAATGAGCAGTTCTTC. It yields the protein CASSLGTSGGNEQFF.